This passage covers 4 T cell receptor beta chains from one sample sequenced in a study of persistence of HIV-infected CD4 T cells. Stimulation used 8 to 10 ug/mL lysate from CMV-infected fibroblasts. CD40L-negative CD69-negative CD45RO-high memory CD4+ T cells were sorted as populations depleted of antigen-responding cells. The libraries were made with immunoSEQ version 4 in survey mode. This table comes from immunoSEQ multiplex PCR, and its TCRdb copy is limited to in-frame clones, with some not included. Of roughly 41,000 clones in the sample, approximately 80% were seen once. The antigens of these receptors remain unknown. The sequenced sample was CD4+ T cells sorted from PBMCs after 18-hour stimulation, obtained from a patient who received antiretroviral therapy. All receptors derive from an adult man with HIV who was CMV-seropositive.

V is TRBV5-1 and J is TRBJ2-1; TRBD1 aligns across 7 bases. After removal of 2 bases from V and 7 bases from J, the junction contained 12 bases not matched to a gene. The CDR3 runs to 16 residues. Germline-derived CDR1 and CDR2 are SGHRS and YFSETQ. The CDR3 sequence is CASSFTDRVERNEQFF. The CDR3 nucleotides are TGCGCCAGCAGCTTTACAGACAGGGTTGAGAGGAATGAGCAGTTCTTC.

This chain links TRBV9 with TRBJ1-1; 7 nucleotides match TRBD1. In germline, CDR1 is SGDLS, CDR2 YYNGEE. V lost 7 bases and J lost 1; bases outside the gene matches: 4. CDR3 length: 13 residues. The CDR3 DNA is TGTGCCAGCTCAGAGGGGGCGAACACTGAAGCTTTCTTT. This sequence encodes CASSEGANTEAFF.

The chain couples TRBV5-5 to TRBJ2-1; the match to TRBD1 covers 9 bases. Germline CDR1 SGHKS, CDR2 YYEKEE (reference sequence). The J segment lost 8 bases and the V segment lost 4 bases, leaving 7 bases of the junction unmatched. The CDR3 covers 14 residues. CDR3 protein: CASSLRRQGDEQFF. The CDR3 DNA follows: TGTGCCAGCAGCCTCCGGAGACAGGGGGATGAGCAGTTCTTC.

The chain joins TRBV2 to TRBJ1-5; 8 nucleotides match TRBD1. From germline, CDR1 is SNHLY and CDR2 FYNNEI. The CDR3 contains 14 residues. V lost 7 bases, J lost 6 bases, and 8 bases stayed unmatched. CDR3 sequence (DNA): TGTGCCAGCACCGTCAGGGGGCCGGTTCAGCCCCAGCATTTT. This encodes CASTVRGPVQPQHF.